This T cell receptor beta chain was observed in a study of T cell repertoires in cytomegalovirus infection. About the study: Selected CMV epitopes included recently identified HLA-C-restricted ones as well as well-studied HLA-B-restricted ones. Both CMV infection and a matching HLA type were indicated by public TCR beta signatures.

This CDR3 is built from 15 residues. CDR1 and CDR2 from the germline V gene are SGHTA and FQGTGA. Trimming took 6 bases from V and 6 from J; bases not matched to a gene: 7. Each CDR3 protein gets one entry after TCRdb re-called the reads with MiXCR. The sample yields fewer than 1,000,000 distinct CDR3 sequences, 30% to 40% seen once. The table lists this clonotype with many counts. Its specificity is unknown. General study findings and limits: Clonotype analysis showed dominance of the ex vivo response by HLA-C-restricted CMV-specific TCR beta clonotypes.

The specimen was cultured CD8+ T cells from PBMCs, collected from culture after CMV antigen stimulation. J is TRBJ2-1 and V is TRBV7-3; 11 bases match TRBD2. The clonotype originates from a human donor in good health (CMV status not recorded). Some clones in this sample may be carry-over from other donors' samples. DNA for the CDR3: TGTGCCAGCAGTTACCTAGCGGGGGGCCTCAATGAGCAGTTCTTC. Amino acid sequence: CASSYLAGGLNEQFF.